Listed below are T cell receptor beta chains from one sample, sequenced in a study of shared clonotypes between healthy human individuals. Sequencing was performed with immunoSEQ multiplex PCR; in TCRdb, only in-frame clones are kept and a portion is missing. The sample yields roughly 2,000,000 clones, roughly 95% seen once. Sequencing input: naive CD8+ T cells sorted from blood. These receptors all come from a man between 18 and 29 years old in good health. CDR3s include the opening cysteine and the closing phenylalanine or tryptophan. The D gene is left open where the match is weak. Clone size is given for some rows only: seen once, a few or many times, or a class if the clone is expanded.

TRBD1	NA	TRBV30	TRBJ2-5	CAWSGGQGARETQYF	TGTGCCTGGAGTGGTGGACAGGGGGCTCGGGAGACCCAGTACTTC
NA	NA	TRBV5-1	TRBJ1-1	CASSLGVMSTEAFF	TGCGCCAGCAGTCTCGGGGTCATGTCCACTGAAGCTTTCTTT
TRBD1	NA	TRBV11-2	TRBJ1-2	CASRYRGQGGYTF	TGTGCCAGCAGATACCGTGGACAGGGGGGCTACACCTTC
NA	NA	TRBV27	TRBJ2-3	CASSLIDTDTQYF	TGTGCCAGCAGTTTAATTGACACAGATACGCAGTATTTT
NA	NA	TRBV5-1	TRBJ1-4	CASSLAFGAATNEKLFF	TGCGCCAGCAGCTTGGCTTTTGGGGCAGCAACTAATGAAAAACTGTTTTTT
NA	NA	TRBV6-6	TRBJ2-1	CASSPTVSSYNEQFF	TGTGCCAGCAGTCCGACAGTGAGCTCCTACAATGAGCAGTTCTTC
TRBD1	NA	TRBV6-6	TRBJ1-1	CASSYGEGAGNTEAFF	TGTGCCAGCAGTTACGGTGAGGGGGCTGGGAACACTGAAGCTTTCTTT
NA	NA	TRBV15	TRBJ1-5	CATSRDLGTQPQHF	TGTGCCACCAGCAGAGATCTGGGGACTCAGCCCCAGCATTTT
TRBD2	NA	TRBV5-6	TRBJ2-1	CASSSLAGGPDEQFF	TGTGCCAGCAGCTCTCTAGCGGGAGGGCCTGATGAGCAGTTCTTC
TRBD2	NA	TRBV4-1	TRBJ2-7	CASSQDPGLAGPKYF	TGCGCCAGCAGCCAAGACCCTGGGCTAGCGGGCCCGAAATACTTC
TRBD2	NA	TRBV11-2	TRBJ2-1	CASSLGGGGARNEQFF	TGTGCCAGCAGCTTAGGAGGCGGGGGGGCAAGGAATGAGCAGTTCTTC
NA	NA	TRBV2	TRBJ2-1	CASSDEGERSPYNEQFF	TGTGCCAGCAGTGATGAGGGGGAGCGGAGTCCCTACAATGAGCAGTTCTTC
TRBD2	NA	TRBV27	TRBJ2-3	CASSSARVSGSPDTQYF	TGTGCCAGCAGTTCGGCTCGAGTTAGCGGGAGCCCAGATACGCAGTATTTT
NA	few	TRBV30	TRBJ1-1	CAWSQGLEMNTEAFF	TGTGCCTGGAGTCAAGGCTTGGAGATGAACACTGAAGCTTTCTTT
TRBD1	NA	TRBV10-3	TRBJ2-2	CAMGQANTGELFF	TGTGCCATGGGACAGGCGAACACCGGGGAGCTGTTTTTT
NA	NA	TRBV28	TRBJ2-7	CASGVEQYF	TGTGCCAGCGGAGTAGAGCAGTACTTC